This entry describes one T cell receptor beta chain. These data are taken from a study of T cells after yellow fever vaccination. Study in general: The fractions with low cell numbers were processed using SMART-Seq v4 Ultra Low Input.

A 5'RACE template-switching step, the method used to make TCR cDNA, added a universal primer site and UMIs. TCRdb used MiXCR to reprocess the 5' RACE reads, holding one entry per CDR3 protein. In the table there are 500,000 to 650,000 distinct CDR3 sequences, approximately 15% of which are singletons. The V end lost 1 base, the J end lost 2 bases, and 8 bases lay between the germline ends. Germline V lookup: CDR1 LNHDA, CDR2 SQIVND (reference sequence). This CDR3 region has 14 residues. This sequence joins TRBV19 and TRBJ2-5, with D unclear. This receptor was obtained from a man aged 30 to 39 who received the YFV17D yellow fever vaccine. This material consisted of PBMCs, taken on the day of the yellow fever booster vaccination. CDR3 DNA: TGTGCCAGTAGTATAGGCGTATTACAAGAGACCCAGTACTTC. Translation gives CASSIGVLQETQYF. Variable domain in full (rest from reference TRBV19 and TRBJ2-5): DGGITQSPKYLFRKEGQNVTLSCEQNLNHDAMYWYRQDPGQGLRLIYYSQIVNDFQKGDIAEGYSVSREKKESFPLTVTSAQKNPTAFYLCASSIGVLQETQYFGPGTRLLVL.